This T cell receptor beta chain derives from a study of cytomegalovirus exposure and HLA in healthy donors. Study overall: Within the Caucasian-associated ancestry cluster were around four fifths of the roughly 360 genotyped donors.

CDR3 length: 14 residues. Trimming pared 3 bases from V and 5 bases from J, leaving 10 bases between. Germline V gives CDR1 MNHNS, CDR2 SASEGT. The PCR made use of 60 Vbeta and 13 Jbeta primers. Assay used: immunoSEQ multiplex PCR; TCRdb lists only in-frame clones, some missing. The data show around 180,000 clones, 60% to 85% seen once. This clone was seen a handful of times. Its antigen is unknown. Whole-study results and caveats: Across HLA loci, a later analysis found differing TCR association rates, with DRB1 most and HLA-C fewest. The authors excluded some V segments, including TRBV6-2 and TRBV6-3, as indistinguishable.

This TCR derives from a man aged 35 to 55 in good health and CMV-seronegative. The sample taken for sequencing was PBMCs. J is TRBJ2-2 and V is TRBV6-1; D gene uncertain. This chain's CDR3 is CASSEIDRTGELFF. The CDR3, as DNA: TGTGCCAGCAGTGAGATTGATAGAACCGGGGAGCTGTTTTTT.